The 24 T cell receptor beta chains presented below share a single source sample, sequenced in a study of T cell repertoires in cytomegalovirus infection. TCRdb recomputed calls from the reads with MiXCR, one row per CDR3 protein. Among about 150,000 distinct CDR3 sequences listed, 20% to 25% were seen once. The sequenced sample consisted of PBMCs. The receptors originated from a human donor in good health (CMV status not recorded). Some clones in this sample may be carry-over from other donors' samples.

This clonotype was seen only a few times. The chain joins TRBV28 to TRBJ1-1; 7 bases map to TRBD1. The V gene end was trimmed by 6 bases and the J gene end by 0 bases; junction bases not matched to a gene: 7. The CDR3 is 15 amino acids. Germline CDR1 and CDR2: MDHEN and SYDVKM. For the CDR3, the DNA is TGTGCCAGCAGATCCAGGGGGAACCTGAACACTGAAGCTTTCTTT. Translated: CASRSRGNLNTEAFF.

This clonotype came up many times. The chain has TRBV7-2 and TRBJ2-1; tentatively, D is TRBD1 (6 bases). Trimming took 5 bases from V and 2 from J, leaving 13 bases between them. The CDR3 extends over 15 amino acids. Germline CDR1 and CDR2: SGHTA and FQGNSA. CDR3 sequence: CASSPSRTAYNEQFF. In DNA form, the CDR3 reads TGTGCCAGCAGCCCTAGTAGGACAGCCTACAATGAGCAGTTCTTC.

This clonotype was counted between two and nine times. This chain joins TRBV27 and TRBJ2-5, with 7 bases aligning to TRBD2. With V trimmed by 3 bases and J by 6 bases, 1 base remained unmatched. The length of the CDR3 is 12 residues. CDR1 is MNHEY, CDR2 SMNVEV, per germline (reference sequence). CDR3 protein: CASSFSGKTQYF. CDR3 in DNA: TGTGCCAGCAGTTTCAGCGGGAAGACCCAGTACTTC.

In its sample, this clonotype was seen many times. CDR3 DNA: TGTGCCAGCAGCTTAGAGAATCGAGCTTACTATGGCTACACCTTC. Its protein product is CASSLENRAYYGYTF. This chain links TRBV7-2 with TRBJ1-2, with D unresolved. Trimming stripped 1 base from V and 3 bases from J, with 12 bases between. CDR1 and CDR2 (germline): SGHTA, FQGNSA. This CDR3 is 15 amino acids long.

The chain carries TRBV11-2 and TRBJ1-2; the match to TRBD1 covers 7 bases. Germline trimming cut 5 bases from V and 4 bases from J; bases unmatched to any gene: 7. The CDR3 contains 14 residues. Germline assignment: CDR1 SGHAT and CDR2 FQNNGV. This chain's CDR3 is CASSSDRVSYGYTF. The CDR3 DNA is TGTGCCAGCAGCAGCGACAGGGTCAGCTATGGCTACACCTTC.

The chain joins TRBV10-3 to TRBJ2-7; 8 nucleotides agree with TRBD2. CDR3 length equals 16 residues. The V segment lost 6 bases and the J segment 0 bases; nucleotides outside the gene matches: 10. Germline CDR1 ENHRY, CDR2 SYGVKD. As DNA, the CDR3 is TGTGCCATCAGCGAAATCATAGCGGGAAGCTCCTACGAGCAGTACTTC. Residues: CAISEIIAGSSYEQYF.

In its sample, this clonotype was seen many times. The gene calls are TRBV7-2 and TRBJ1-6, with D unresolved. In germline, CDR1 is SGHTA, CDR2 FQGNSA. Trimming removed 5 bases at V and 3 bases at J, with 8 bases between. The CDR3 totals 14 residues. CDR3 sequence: CASSPPIYNSPLHF. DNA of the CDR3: TGTGCCAGCAGCCCACCCATCTATAATTCACCCCTCCACTTT.

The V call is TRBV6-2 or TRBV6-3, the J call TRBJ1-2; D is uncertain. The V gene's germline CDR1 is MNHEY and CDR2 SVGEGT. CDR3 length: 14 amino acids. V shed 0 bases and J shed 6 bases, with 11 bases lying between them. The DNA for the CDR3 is TGTGCCAGCAGTTACTCCCCGGCGGATCATGGCTACACCTTC. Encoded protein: CASSYSPADHGYTF.

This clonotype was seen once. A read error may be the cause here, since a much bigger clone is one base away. The DNA for the CDR3 is TGTGCCAGCAGCATTATGGGACAGTGCTACGGAAACACCATATATTTT. Translation: CASSIMGQCYGNTIYF. The V gene is TRBV7-2, the J gene TRBJ1-3; 7 positions match TRBD1. The J segment lost 4 bases and the V segment lost 5 bases, leaving 11 bases of the junction unmatched. The germline gives CDR1 SGHTA, CDR2 FQGNSA. The CDR3 is made up of 16 amino acids.

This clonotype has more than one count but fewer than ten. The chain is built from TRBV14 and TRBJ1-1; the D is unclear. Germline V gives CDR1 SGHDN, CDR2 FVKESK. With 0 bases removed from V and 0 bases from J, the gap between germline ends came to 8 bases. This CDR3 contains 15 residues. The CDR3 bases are TGTGCCAGCAGCCAAGAACCCCACATGAACACTGAAGCTTTCTTT. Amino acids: CASSQEPHMNTEAFF. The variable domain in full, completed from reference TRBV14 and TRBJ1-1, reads EAGVTQFPSHSVIEKGQTVTLRCDPISGHDNLYWYRRVMGKEIKFLLHFVKESKQDESGMPNNRFLAERTGGTYSTLKVQPAELEDSGVYFCASSQEPHMNTEAFFGQGTRLTVV.

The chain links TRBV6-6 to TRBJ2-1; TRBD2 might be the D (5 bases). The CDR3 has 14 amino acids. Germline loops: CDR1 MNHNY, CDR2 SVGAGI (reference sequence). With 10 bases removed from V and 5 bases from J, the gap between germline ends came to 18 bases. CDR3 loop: CATLRSGRNNEQFF. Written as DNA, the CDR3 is TGTGCCACTCTCCGCAGCGGACGAAACAATGAGCAGTTCTTC.

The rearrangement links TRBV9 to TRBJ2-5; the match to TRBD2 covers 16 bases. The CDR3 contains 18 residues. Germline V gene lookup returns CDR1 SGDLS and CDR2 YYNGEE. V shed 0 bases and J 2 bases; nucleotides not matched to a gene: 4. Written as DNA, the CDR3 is TGTGCCAGCAGCGTAGCCCCGGGACTAGCGGGGGGGCAAGAGACCCAGTACTTC. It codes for CASSVAPGLAGGQETQYF.

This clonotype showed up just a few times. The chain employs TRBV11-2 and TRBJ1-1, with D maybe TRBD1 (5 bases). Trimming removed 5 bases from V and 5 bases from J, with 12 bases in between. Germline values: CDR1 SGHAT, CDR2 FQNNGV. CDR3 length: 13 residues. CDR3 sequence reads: CASSPNRWTEAFF. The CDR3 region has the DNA TGTGCCAGCAGCCCAAACAGGTGGACTGAAGCTTTCTTT.

The CDR3 sequence: CASGTAGETQYF. The CDR3 bases are TGTGCCAGCGGGACCGCTGGAGAGACCCAGTACTTC. This chain joins TRBV28 and TRBJ2-5, with D tentatively TRBD1 or TRBD2 (5 bases each). Germline CDR1 MDHEN, CDR2 SYDVKM. V shed 8 bases and J shed 4 bases, with 11 bases lying between them. The CDR3 is 12 residues long. The full variable domain, with the rest looked up from reference TRBV28 and TRBJ2-5, is DVKVTQSSRYLVKRTGEKVFLECVQDMDHENMFWYRQDPGLGLRLIYFSYDVKMKEKGDIPEGYSVSREKKERFSLILESASTNQTSMYLCASGTAGETQYFGPGTRLLVL.

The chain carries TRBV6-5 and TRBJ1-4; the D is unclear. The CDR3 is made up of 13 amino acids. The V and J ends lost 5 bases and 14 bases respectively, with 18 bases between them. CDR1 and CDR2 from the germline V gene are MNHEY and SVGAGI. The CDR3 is CASSRTIRHLLFF. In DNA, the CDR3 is TGTGCCAGCAGTAGGACGATTCGACACCTTCTGTTTTTT.

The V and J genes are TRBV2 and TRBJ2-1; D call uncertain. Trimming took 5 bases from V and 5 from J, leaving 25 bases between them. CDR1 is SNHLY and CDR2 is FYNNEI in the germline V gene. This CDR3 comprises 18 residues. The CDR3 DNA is TGTGCCAGCAGTCCTAATTCCTATCATCCGAGAGAGAACAATGAGCAGTTCTTC. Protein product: CASSPNSYHPRENNEQFF.

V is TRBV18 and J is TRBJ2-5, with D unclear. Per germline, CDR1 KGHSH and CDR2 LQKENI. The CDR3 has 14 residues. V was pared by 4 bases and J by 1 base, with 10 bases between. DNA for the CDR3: TGTGCCAGCTCACTAGAGACCCCCCAAGAGACCCAGTACTTC. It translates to CASSLETPQETQYF.

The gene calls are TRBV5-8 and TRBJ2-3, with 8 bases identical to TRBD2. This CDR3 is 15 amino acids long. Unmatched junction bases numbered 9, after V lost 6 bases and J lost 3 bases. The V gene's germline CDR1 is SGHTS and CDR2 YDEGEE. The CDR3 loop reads CASTPGLAETDTQYF. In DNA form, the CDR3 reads TGTGCCAGCACCCCCGGACTAGCCGAGACAGATACGCAGTATTTT.

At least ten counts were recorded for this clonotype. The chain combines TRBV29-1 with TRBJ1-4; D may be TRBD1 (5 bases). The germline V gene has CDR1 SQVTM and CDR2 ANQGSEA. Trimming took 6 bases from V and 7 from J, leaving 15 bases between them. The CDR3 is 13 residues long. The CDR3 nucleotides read TGCAGCGTAGCAACAGGACCTCGTGAAAAACTGTTTTTT. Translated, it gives CSVATGPREKLFF.

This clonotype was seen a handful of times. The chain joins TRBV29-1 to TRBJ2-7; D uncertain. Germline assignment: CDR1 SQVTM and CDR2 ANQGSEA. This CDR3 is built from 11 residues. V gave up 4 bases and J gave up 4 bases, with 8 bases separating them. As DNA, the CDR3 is TGCAGCGTTGGTGCTACTTACGAGCAGTACTTC. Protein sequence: CSVGATYEQYF.

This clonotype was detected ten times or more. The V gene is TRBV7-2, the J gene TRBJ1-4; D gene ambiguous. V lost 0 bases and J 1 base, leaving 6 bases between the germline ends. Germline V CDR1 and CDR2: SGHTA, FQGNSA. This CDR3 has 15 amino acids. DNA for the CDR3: TGTGCCAGCAGCTTAGCAGGCGGAACTAATGAAAAACTGTTTTTT. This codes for CASSLAGGTNEKLFF.

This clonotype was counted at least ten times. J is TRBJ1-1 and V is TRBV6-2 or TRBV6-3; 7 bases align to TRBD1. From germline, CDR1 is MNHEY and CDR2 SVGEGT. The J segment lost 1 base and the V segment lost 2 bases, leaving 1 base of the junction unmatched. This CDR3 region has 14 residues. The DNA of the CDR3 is TGTGCCAGCAGTTACGGGGACAGGAACACTGAAGCTTTCTTT. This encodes CASSYGDRNTEAFF.

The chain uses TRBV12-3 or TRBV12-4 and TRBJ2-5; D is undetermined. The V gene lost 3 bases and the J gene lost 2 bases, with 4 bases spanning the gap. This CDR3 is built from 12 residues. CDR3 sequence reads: CASSFGQETQYF. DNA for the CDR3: TGTGCCAGCAGTTTCGGGCAAGAGACCCAGTACTTC.

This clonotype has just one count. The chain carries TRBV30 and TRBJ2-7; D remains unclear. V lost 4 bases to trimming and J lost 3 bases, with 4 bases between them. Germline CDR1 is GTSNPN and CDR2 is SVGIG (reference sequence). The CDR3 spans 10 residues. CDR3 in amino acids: CAWMGYEQYF. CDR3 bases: TGTGCCTGGATGGGCTACGAGCAGTACTTC. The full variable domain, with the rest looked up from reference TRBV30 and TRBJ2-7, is SQTIHQWPATLVQPVGSPLSLECTVEGTSNPNLYWYRQAAGRGLQLLFYSVGIGQISSEVPQNLSASRPQDRQFILSSKKLLLSDSGFYLCAWMGYEQYFGPGTRLTVT.